The 10 T cell receptor beta chains given below trace back to one sample, sequenced in a study of quantifying T cell responses using KT2 cells. Study-level background: Reverse transcription used primers in the TCR alpha and beta constant regions.

The cDNA 3' end received a ligated oligonucleotide with a UMI. The first PCR ran 4 to 5 cycles with an equimolar RC1.1 and RC1.2 beta primer mix. Via MiXCR, TCRdb re-called the UMI-ligation and nested PCR reads, giving one row per CDR3 protein. The table shows 60,000 or so distinct CDR3 sequences, with 9% to 15% occurring only once. Sequences were obtained from PBMCs spiked with cells of the T cell clone KT2. The receptor source for this set is a human donor.

CDR3 DNA sequence: TGTGCCATCAGTGGGGTCGACAGGGGCGGCAATGAGCAGTTCTTC. Protein product: CAISGVDRGGNEQFF. The V gene is TRBV10-3, the J gene TRBJ2-1, with TRBD1 identical over 8 bases. The V gene's germline CDR1 is ENHRY and CDR2 SYGVKD. The trim removed 4 bases at V and 6 bases at J, leaving 8 bases unmatched. The CDR3 loop spans 15 amino acids.

The chain couples TRBV14 to TRBJ1-3; D unresolved. The CDR3 spans 14 residues. V dropped 2 bases and J dropped 0 bases, with 5 bases sitting between them. Germline assignment: CDR1 SGHDN and CDR2 FVKESK. The CDR3, as DNA: TGTGCCAGCAGCCAATCGGTCTCTGGAAACACCATATATTTT. This gives the protein CASSQSVSGNTIYF. Complete variable domain (other parts from reference TRBV14 and TRBJ1-3): EAGVTQFPSHSVIEKGQTVTLRCDPISGHDNLYWYRRVMGKEIKFLLHFVKESKQDESGMPNNRFLAERTGGTYSTLKVQPAELEDSGVYFCASSQSVSGNTIYFGEGSWLTVV.

This clonotype was recorded a few times. The chain carries TRBV6-6 and TRBJ2-7; D might be TRBD2 (5 bases). CDR3 length: 15 residues. The V end lost 0 bases, the J end lost 7 bases, and 16 bases lay between the germline ends. Germline CDR1 MNHNY, CDR2 SVGAGI (reference sequence). CDR3 coding DNA: TGTGCCAGCAGTTACTCTATTTTCGGCCCGGGGGAGCAGTACTTC. This translates into CASSYSIFGPGEQYF.

This clonotype was counted only a few times. The chain recombines TRBV11-3 with TRBJ2-5; TRBD1 is a possible D gene (5 bases). CDR3 length: 15 amino acids. Germline CDR1 SGHNT, CDR2 YENEEA. With 5 bases removed from V and 5 bases from J, the gap between germline ends came to 18 bases. The CDR3 spells CASSTDREQPETQYF. The CDR3 bases are TGTGCCAGCAGCACCGACAGAGAGCAACCCGAGACCCAGTACTTC.

This chain joins TRBV12-3 or TRBV12-4 and TRBJ2-1; the D is unclear. The CDR3 runs 13 residues. Trimming shortened V by 3 bases and J by 8 bases, and 11 bases separated the two germline ends. The CDR3 DNA reads TGTGCCAGCAGTTTTAATGAGCGCGATGAGCAGTTCTTC. Amino acids: CASSFNERDEQFF.

The chain joins TRBV20-1 to TRBJ2-5; 13 bases fit TRBD2. Unmatched junction bases numbered 11, after V lost 6 bases and J lost 4 bases. The CDR3 totals 16 residues. Germline CDR1 and CDR2: DFQATT and SNEGSKA (reference sequence). As DNA, the CDR3 is TGCAGTGCGAGAAACGGACTAGCGGGAGTAGTAGAGACCCAGTACTTC. Translated: CSARNGLAGVVETQYF.

V is TRBV29-1 and J is TRBJ1-1, with TRBD1 matching 8 bases. The CDR3 extends over 11 amino acids. J gave up 5 bases and V 8 bases, and 4 bases lay outside the gene matches. Per germline, CDR1 SQVTM and CDR2 ANQGSEA. CDR3: CSSGTGTEAFF. CDR3 nucleotides: TGCAGCTCTGGGACAGGAACTGAAGCTTTCTTT.

This clonotype was seen a handful of times. The chain is built from TRBV28 and TRBJ2-6; no reliable D call. Germline V CDR1 and CDR2: MDHEN, SYDVKM. Trimming took 3 bases from V and 4 from J, leaving 31 bases between them. The CDR3 is 22 residues long. CDR3 DNA sequence: TGTGCCAGCAGTTTGGTGGGCTTTTTCTCCCCCAGCCGTGTGACCGGGGCCAACGTCCTGACTTTC. Encoded protein: CASSLVGFFSPSRVTGANVLTF.

The chain has TRBV20-1 and TRBJ2-7, with 8 bases that match TRBD1. Germline trimming cut 4 bases from V and 0 bases from J; bases unmatched to any gene: 5. There are 14 residues in the CDR3. CDR1 DFQATT and CDR2 SNEGSKA come from the germline V gene (reference sequence). The CDR3 DNA follows: TGCAGTGCTAACCGGGACAGGCGCTCCTACGAGCAGTACTTC. Its protein is CSANRDRRSYEQYF.

This chain joins TRBV5-1 and TRBJ2-7, with D unresolved. The CDR3 spans 12 residues. CDR1 is SGHRS and CDR2 is YFSETQ in the germline V gene. Trimming shortened V by 0 bases and J by 4 bases, and 5 bases separated the two germline ends. In DNA, the CDR3 is TGCGCCAGCAGCTTGGAGCAATACGAGCAGTACTTC. This sequence encodes CASSLEQYEQYF.